Below are 9 T cell receptor beta chains sequenced from a single sample in a study of cytomegalovirus exposure and HLA in healthy donors. 60 Vbeta and 13 Jbeta primers were used in PCR. Here immunoSEQ multiplex PCR was the method, and the copy in TCRdb shows in-frame clones only, minus some. The table has more than 65,000 clones, approximately 78% seen once. Specimen: PBMCs. The receptors stem from a man between 18 and 35 years old in good health and CMV-seronegative.

Comment on this clone: Other DNA sequences within the sample encode an identical CDR3. V gene TRBV7-2 combines with J gene TRBJ2-3; 10 bases align to TRBD2. Trimming at V came to 2 bases and at J to 4 bases, leaving 3 bases not matched to a gene. The CDR3 runs to 15 residues. The V gene's germline CDR1 is SGHTA and CDR2 FQGNSA. DNA of the CDR3: TGTGCCAGCAGCTTACTAGCGGGAGCAGCAGATACGCAGTATTTT. Translating it yields CASSLLAGAADTQYF.

This chain connects TRBV6-6 to TRBJ1-2; 7 nucleotides match TRBD1. Germline V gene data show CDR1 as MNHNY and CDR2 as SVGAGI (reference sequence). This CDR3 has 13 residues. After removal of 5 bases from V and 4 bases from J, the junction contained 4 bases not matched to a gene. Written as DNA, the CDR3 is TGTGCCAGCAGTCTATACAGGGGCTATGGCTACACCTTC. This gives the protein CASSLYRGYGYTF.

The CDR3 DNA reads as TGTGCCAGCAGCGCCCTAGGGCGGGGGGGCCAAGAGACCCAGTACTTC. Its protein product is CASSALGRGGQETQYF. The V and J genes are TRBV9 and TRBJ2-5; 9 bases are shared with TRBD2. From germline, CDR1 is SGDLS and CDR2 YYNGEE. V dropped 3 bases and J dropped 1; count of bases not matched to a gene: 7. This CDR3 is built from 16 residues.

The genes are TRBV28 and TRBJ1-2; a possible D gene is TRBD1 (6 bases). Germline V lookup: CDR1 MDHEN, CDR2 SYDVKM. This CDR3 comprises 14 residues. With 3 bases removed from V and 2 bases from J, the gap between germline ends came to 10 bases. CDR3: CASSFPGTNYGYTF. CDR3 DNA: TGTGCCAGCAGTTTCCCCGGGACAAACTATGGCTACACCTTC.

In this sample, this clone turned up once. The chain uses TRBV9 and TRBJ2-5; D is uncertain. Trimming took 0 bases from V and 3 from J, leaving 12 bases between them. Germline CDR1 and CDR2: SGDLS and YYNGEE. CDR3 length: 15 amino acids. The CDR3 loop is CASSVGAVLKETQYF. In nucleotides, the CDR3 is TGTGCCAGCAGCGTAGGCGCCGTACTAAAAGAGACCCAGTACTTC. The full variable domain, in which reference TRBV9 and TRBJ2-5 provide the parts outside the CDR3, is DSGVTQTPKHLITATGQRVTLRCSPRSGDLSVYWYQQSLDQGLQFLIQYYNGEERAKGNILERFSAQQFPDLHSELNLSSLELGDSALYFCASSVGAVLKETQYFGPGTRLLVL.

This clone is a singleton in its sample. The V gene is TRBV28, the J gene TRBJ2-7; TRBD1 is a possible D gene (6 bases). From germline, CDR1 is MDHEN and CDR2 SYDVKM. The CDR3 runs to 15 residues. The ends were cut back, 1 base at V and 5 bases at J, with 15 bases in the middle. CDR3 DNA sequence: TGTGCCAGCAGTTTATACGGCAGGGGCCTCGACGAGCAGTACTTC. It yields the protein CASSLYGRGLDEQYF.

J is TRBJ2-1 and V is TRBV20-1; perhaps TRBD2 as D (5 bases). Germline V gives CDR1 DFQATT, CDR2 SNEGSKA (reference sequence). The CDR3 sequence is 11 residues long. Deletions cut 6 bases from V and 3 bases from J, with 6 bases between. This chain's CDR3 is CSAGGYNEQFF. In nucleotides, the CDR3 is TGCAGTGCCGGAGGCTACAATGAGCAGTTCTTC.

The rearrangement joins TRBV5-6 to TRBJ2-5; 11 bases are shared with TRBD2. CDR1 SGHDT and CDR2 YYEEEE come from the germline V gene. The J segment lost 3 bases and the V segment lost 0 bases, leaving 7 bases of the junction unmatched. The CDR3 length is 17 residues. CDR3 sequence: CASSLAFLAGGKETQYF. CDR3 DNA sequence: TGTGCCAGCAGCTTGGCTTTTCTAGCGGGAGGTAAAGAGACCCAGTACTTC.

The V call is TRBV28, the J call TRBJ2-3; TRBD1 matches at 7 bases. The CDR3 has 15 residues. CDR1 and CDR2 from the germline V gene are MDHEN and SYDVKM. V lost 7 bases, J lost 6 bases, and 13 bases stayed unmatched. CDR3 sequence (DNA): TGTGCCAGCACTAAGGAGACAGGGTGGTCGGATACGCAGTATTTT. Translated: CASTKETGWSDTQYF.